This T cell receptor beta chain was documented in a study of blood T cell repertoires in COVID-19 (dated by TCRdb to between 2020 and 2021). Looking at the study overall: Samples from collaborators originated in the United States, Italy and Spain and spanned both the acute and convalescent phases of COVID-19. A de-identified subject ID, COVID-19 status, age in years and sex were almost always included in the sample metadata. Where available, HLA class I and class II types were taken from metadata supplied by the sample provider and were not determined by assay-based typing. A freely available public database, intended as a resource for researchers studying the immune response to SARS-CoV-2, is where the repertoires were released. The dataset comprised deeply sampled blood TCRbeta repertoires from subjects exposed to, actively infected with, or recovered from COVID-19. The prospective study material was composed of cDNA or gDNA derived from T cells, B-cell-depleted T cells, or PBMCs. Samples came from the ongoing ImmuneRACE study (first 160 participants) plus 1,254 subjects from 6 global collaborators. Beyond this particular receptor, the publication reports: Clinical and demographic metadata were provided uncurated, with the amount varying by source and participant.

For this clone: This clone's antigen is unknown. Per-nucleotide qualities are absent, and no much larger clonotype sits a single base away.

One collaborating source in Seattle enrolled patients during active infection and followed them longitudinally through the course of disease. The collaborating institutions used their own protocols to collect whole blood in K2EDTA tubes. For TCRbeta analysis, collaborators shipped samples as frozen whole blood, isolated PBMCs, or DNA extracted from either of those sample types. Clipping removes 8 bases from V and 6 bases from J, with 13 as the unmatched junction base count. According to the germline V gene (reference sequence), CDR1 reads LNHDA and CDR2 reads SQIVND. The CDR3 spans 16 residues, from the cysteine through the phenylalanine. The sequence is cut down to CDR3 DNA, 48 bases in frame from base 1. The immunoSEQ Assay, a bias-controlled multiplex PCR, was used to amplify TCRbeta CDR3 regions from genomic DNA. The authors' pipeline ran thus. The number of nucleated cells in each sample was estimated by amplification of reference gene primers within the assay. Sequence reads were collapsed and filtered to measure the absolute abundance of every unique TCRbeta CDR3 rearrangement. For each sample, productive Simpson clonality was calculated as the square root of Simpson's diversity index across productive rearrangements. TCRdb's version of the immuneACCESS table is confined to in-frame rearrangements and falls short of the full clone set. An unresolved V gene accounts for under half of the shortfall where checked; the remainder is of unknown origin. Clone size and the V and J calls come from that table; the DNA yielded D and trimming. The sample yields fewer than 300,000 clones; 91% were counted once. Around 2.2% of the sample goes to the ten largest clones.

The chain is made from TRBV19 and TRBJ2-2, and 9 junction bases match TRBD2. This TCR derives from a woman aged 25 to 39 with COVID-19, enrolled during active disease. The sequenced material came from peripheral blood. DNA sequence: TGTGCCAGTTACTGGGGCAGCGGGAGGTCGTCCGGGGAGCTGTTTTTT. This gives the protein CASYWGSGRSSGELFF.